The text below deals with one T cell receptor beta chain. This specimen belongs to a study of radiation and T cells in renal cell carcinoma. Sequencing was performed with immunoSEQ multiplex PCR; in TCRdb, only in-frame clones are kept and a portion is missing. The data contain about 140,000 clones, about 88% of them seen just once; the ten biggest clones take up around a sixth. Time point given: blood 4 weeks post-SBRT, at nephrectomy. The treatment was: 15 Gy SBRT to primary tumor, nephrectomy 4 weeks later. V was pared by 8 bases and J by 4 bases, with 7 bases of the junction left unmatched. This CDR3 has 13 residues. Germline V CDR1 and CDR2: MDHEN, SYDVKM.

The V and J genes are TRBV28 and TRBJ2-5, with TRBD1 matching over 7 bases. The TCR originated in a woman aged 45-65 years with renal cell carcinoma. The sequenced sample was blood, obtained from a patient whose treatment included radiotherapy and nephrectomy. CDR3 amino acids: CASPPGQRETQYF. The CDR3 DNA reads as TGTGCCAGCCCCCCGGGACAGCGAGAGACCCAGTACTTC.